This T cell receptor beta chain emerged from a study of cytomegalovirus exposure and HLA in healthy donors. Study background: Within the Caucasian-associated ancestry cluster were about 81% of the approximately 400 genotyped donors. Overall study findings and caveats: DRB1 showed the most TCR associations and HLA-C the fewest in a later analysis, as rates varied by HLA locus. Diagnosis of cytomegalovirus status made by the classifier reportedly showed high specificity and sensitivity.

In regard to this clone: What it binds is not known.

The PCR was carried out with 60 Vbeta primers and 13 Jbeta primers. In the original workflow: In a later analysis, of some 80 million unique beta chains, about 12 million appeared in at least two donors. Some clones are missing from TCRdb's copy, which holds only in-frame ones; the method was immunoSEQ multiplex PCR. V and J calls plus clone size are reproduced from that table; the DNA served to infer D and trimming. The table lists about 150,000 clones, 75% to 85% of them singletons. The sequenced sample was PBMCs. The source is a man aged 25-40 years in good health and CMV-seropositive.

For the CDR3, the DNA is TGTGCCAGCAGTTACTCCCATCAGGGGTTCTCCTACGAGCAGTACTTC. The encoded protein is CASSYSHQGFSYEQYF. The chain joins TRBV6-5 to TRBJ2-7, with D possibly being TRBD1 (6 bases). CDR3 length: 16 amino acids. The germline V gene encodes CDR1 MNHEY and CDR2 SVGAGI. Trimming took off 0 bases at V and 0 bases at J, with 12 bases between the two ends.